This T cell receptor beta chain was obtained from a study of PD-1 blockade in classical Hodgkin lymphoma. The table lists this clone with a few counts. This table comes from immunoSEQ multiplex PCR, and its TCRdb copy is limited to in-frame clones, with some not included. The sample holds roughly 150,000 clones, 78% seen once. The CDR3 runs 15 residues. V lost 7 bases, J lost 0 bases, and 11 bases stayed unmatched. Looked up from germline, CDR1 is SQVTM and CDR2 is ANQGSEA. Every patient had relapsed following autologous stem cell transplantation, and cohorts differed in brentuximab vedotin exposure. The origin of this receptor is a human donor with classical Hodgkin lymphoma. The chain recombines TRBV29-1 with TRBJ1-2; 7 bases align to TRBD1. The sequencing used peripheral blood mononuclear cells (PBMCs), collected before the second cycle of nivolumab. CDR3: CSAEPATGSNYGYTF. The CDR3 DNA reads as TGCAGCGCCGAACCCGCGACAGGGTCTAACTATGGCTACACCTTC.